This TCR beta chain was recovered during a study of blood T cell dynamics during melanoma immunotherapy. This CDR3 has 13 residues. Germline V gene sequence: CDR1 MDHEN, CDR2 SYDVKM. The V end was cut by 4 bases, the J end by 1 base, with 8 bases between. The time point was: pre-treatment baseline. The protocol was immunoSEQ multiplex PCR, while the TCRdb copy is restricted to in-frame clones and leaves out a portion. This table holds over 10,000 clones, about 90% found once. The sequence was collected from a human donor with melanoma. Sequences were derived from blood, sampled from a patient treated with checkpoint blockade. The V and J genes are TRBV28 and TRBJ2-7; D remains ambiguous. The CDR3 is CASSSRFSYEQYF. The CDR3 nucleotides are TGTGCCAGCAGTTCCCGTTTTTCCTACGAGCAGTACTTC.